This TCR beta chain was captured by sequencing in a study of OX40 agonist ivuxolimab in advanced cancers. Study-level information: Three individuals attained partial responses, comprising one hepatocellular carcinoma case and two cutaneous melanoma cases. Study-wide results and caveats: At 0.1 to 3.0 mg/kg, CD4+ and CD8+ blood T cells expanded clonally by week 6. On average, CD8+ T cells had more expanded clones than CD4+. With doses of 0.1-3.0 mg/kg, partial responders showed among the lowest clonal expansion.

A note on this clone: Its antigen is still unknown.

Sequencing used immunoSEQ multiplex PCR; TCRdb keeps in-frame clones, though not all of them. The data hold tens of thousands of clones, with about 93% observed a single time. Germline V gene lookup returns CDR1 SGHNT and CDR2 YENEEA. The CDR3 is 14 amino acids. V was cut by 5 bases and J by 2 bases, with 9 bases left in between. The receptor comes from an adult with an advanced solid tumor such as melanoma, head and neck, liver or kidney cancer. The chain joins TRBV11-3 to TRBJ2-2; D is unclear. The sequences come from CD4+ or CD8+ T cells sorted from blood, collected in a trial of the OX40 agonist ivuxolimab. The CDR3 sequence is CASSHRGNTGELFF. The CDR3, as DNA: TGTGCCAGCAGCCACAGAGGAAACACCGGGGAGCTGTTTTTT.